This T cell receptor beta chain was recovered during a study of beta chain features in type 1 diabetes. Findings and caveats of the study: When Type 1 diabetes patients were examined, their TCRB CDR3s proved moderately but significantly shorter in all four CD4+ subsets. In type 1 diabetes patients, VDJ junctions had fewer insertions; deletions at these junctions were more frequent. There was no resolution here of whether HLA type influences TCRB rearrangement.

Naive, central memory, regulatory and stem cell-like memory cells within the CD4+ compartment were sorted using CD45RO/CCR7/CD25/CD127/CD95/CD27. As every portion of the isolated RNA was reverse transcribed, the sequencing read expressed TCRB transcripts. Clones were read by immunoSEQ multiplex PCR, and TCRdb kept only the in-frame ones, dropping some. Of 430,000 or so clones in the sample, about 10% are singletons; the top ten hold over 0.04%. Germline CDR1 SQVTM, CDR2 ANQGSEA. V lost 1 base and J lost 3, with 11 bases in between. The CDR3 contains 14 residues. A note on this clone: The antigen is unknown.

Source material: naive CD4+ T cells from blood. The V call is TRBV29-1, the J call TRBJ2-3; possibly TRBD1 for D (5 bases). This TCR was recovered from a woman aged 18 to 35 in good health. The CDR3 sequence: CSVEGQSTTDTQYF. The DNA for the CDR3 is TGCAGCGTTGAAGGACAGTCGACGACAGATACGCAGTATTTT.